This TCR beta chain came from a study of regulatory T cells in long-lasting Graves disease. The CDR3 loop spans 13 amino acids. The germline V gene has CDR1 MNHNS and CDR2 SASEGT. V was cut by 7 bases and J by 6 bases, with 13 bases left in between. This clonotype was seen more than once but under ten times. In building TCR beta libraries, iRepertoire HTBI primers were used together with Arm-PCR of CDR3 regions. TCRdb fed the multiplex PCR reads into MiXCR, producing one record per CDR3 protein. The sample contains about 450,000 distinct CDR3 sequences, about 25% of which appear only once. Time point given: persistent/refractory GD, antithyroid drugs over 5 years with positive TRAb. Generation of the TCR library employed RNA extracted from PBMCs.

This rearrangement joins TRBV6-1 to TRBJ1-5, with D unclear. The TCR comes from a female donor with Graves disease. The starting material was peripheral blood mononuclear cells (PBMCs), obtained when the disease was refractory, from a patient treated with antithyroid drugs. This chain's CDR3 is CASKLSRGQPQHF. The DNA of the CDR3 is TGTGCCAGCAAACTAAGCCGGGGTCAGCCCCAGCATTTT.